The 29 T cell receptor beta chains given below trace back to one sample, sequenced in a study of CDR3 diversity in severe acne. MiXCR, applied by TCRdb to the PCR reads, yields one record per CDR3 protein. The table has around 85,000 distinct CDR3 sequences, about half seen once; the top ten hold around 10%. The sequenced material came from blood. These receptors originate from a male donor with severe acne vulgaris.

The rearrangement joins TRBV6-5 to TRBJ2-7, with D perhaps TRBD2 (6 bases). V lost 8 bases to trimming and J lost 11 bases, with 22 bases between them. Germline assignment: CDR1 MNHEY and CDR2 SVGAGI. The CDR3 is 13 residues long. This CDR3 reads CASGERGLRKKYF. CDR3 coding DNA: TGTGCCAGCGGTGAACGCGGACTACGGAAGAAGTACTTC.

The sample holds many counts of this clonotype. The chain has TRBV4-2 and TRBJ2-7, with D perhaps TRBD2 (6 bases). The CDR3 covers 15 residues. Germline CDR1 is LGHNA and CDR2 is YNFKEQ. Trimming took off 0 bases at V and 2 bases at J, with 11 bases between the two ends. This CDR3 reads CASSQDLWTTYEQYF. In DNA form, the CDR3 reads TGTGCCAGCAGCCAAGATCTTTGGACTACCTACGAGCAGTACTTC.

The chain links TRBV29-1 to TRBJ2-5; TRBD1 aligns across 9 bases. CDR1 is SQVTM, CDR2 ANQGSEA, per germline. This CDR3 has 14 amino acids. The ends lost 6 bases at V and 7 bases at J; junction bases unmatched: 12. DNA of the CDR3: TGCAGCGTAACGGGACAGGGTATTGCAAGGACCCAGTACTTC. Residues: CSVTGQGIARTQYF.

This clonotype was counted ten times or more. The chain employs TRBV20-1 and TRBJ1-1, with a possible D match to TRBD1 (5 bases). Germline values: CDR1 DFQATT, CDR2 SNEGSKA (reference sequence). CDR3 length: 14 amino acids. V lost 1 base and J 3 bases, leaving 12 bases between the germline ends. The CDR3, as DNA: TGCAGTGCTAGAGGTATGGGGGGAGACACTGAAGCTTTCTTT. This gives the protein CSARGMGGDTEAFF.

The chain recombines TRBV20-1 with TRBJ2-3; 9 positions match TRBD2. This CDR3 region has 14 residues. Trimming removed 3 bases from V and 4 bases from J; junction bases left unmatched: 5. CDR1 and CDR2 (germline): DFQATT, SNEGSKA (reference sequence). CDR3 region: CSASTSGSADTQYF. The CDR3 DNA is TGCAGTGCTAGTACTAGCGGGTCCGCAGATACGCAGTATTTT.

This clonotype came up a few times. CDR3 protein: CSARSGSTDTQYF. CDR3 sequence (DNA): TGCAGTGCTAGAAGCGGGAGCACAGATACGCAGTATTTT. The gene calls are TRBV20-1 and TRBJ2-3; D might be TRBD2 (6 bases). CDR1 and CDR2 from the germline V gene are DFQATT and SNEGSKA (reference sequence). CDR3 length: 13 amino acids. V lost 2 bases to trimming and J lost 0 bases, with 6 bases between them.

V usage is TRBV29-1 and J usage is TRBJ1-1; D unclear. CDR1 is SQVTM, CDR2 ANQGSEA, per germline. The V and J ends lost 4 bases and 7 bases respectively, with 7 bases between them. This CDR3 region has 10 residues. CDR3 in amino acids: CSVAYGEAFF. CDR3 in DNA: TGCAGCGTTGCATATGGTGAAGCTTTCTTT.

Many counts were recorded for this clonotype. CDR3 nucleotides: TGCGCCAGCAGCTTTACGGGAGCAGATACGCAGTATTTT. This gives the protein CASSFTGADTQYF. The chain links TRBV5-1 to TRBJ2-3, with a possible D match to TRBD2 (6 bases). Germline CDR1 reads SGHRS; CDR2 reads YFSETQ. CDR3 length: 13 amino acids. The ends were cut back, 2 bases at V and 4 bases at J, with 8 bases in the middle. Using reference TRBV5-1 and TRBJ2-3 for the parts outside the CDR3, the full variable domain is KAGVTQTPRYLIKTRGQQVTLSCSPISGHRSVSWYQQTPGQGLQFLFEYFSETQRNKGNFPGRFSGRQFSNSRSEMNVSTLELGDSALYLCASSFTGADTQYFGPGTRLTVL.

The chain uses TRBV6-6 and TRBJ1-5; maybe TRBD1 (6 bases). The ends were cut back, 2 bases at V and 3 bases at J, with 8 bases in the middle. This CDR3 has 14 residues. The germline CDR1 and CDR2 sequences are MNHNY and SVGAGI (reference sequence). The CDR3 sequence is CASSYGGANQPQHF. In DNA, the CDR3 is TGTGCCAGCAGTTACGGGGGGGCCAATCAGCCCCAGCATTTT.

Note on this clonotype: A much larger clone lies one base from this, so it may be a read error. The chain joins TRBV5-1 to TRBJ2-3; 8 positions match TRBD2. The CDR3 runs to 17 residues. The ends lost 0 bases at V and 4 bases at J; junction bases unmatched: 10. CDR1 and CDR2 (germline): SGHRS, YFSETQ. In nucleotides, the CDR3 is TGCGCCAGCAGCTTGGGGGTCCGACTAGCGACCGCAGATACGCAGTATTTT. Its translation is CASSLGVRLATADTQYF.

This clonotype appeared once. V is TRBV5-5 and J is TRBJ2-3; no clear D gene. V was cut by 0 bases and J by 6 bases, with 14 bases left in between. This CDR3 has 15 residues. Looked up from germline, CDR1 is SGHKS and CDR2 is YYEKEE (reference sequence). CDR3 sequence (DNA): TGTGCCAGCAGCTTGGCTCGGCCTATTCCTGATACGCAGTATTTT. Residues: CASSLARPIPDTQYF.

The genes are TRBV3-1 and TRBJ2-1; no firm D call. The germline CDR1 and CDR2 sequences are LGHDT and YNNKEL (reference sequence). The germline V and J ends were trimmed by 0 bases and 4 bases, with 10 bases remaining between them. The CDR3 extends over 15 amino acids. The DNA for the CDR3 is TGTGCCAGCAGCCAAGATCTTGGCGGATACAATGAGCAGTTCTTC. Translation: CASSQDLGGYNEQFF.

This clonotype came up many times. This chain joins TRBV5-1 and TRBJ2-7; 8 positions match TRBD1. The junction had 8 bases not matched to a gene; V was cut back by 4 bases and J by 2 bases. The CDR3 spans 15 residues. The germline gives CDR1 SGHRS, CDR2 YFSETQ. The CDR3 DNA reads TGCGCCAGCAGCCCGTGGGACAGGCGCACCTACGAGCAGTACTTC. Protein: CASSPWDRRTYEQYF.

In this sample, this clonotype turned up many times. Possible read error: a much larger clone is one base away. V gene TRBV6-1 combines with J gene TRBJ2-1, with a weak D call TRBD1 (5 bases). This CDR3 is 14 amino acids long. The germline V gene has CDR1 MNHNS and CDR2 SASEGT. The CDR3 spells CASTMTAPYNEQSF. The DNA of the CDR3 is TGTGCCAGCACCATGACAGCCCCTTACAATGAGCAGTCCTTC.

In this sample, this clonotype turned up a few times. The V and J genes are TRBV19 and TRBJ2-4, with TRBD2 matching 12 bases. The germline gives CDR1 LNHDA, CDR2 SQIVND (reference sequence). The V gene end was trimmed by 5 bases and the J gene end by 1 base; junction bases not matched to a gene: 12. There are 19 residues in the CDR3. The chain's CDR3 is CASSLTSSGRGGAKNIQYF. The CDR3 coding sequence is TGTGCCAGTAGTCTAACCTCTAGCGGGAGGGGCGGGGCCAAAAACATTCAGTACTTC.

The CDR3, as DNA: TGTGCCACCAGCAGCCGGGACAGGGGCTCAGAGACCCAGTACTTC. Translated, it gives CATSSRDRGSETQYF. The chain uses TRBV15 and TRBJ2-1; 10 bases map to TRBD1. The J call may be in error: the DNA end matches TRBJ2-5 better. From germline, CDR1 is LNHNV and CDR2 YYDKDF (reference sequence). The CDR3 spans 15 residues.

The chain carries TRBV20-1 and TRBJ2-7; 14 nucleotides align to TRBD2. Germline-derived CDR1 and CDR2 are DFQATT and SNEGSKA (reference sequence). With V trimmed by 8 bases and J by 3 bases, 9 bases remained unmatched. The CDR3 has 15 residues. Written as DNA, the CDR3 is TGCAGTTCCGGGACTAGCGGGAGAGAAGGCTACGAGCAGTACTTC. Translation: CSSGTSGREGYEQYF.

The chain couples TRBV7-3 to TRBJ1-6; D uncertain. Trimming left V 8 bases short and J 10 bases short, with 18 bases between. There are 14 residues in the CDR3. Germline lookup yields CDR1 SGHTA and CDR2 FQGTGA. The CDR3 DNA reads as TGTGCCAGCCGTAGACGGGGTACCGGCTCACCCCTCCACTTT. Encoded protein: CASRRRGTGSPLHF.

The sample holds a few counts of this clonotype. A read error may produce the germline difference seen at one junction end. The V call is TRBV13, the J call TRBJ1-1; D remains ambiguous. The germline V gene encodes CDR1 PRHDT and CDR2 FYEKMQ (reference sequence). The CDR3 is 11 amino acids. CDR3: CASSFGTEAFF. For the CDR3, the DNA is TGCGCCAGCAGCTTTGGGACTGAAGCTTTCTTT. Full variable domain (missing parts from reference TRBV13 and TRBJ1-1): AAGVIQSPRHLIKEKRETATLKCYPIPRHDTVYWYQQGPGQDPQFLISFYEKMQSDKGSIPDRFSAQQFSDYHSELNMSSLELGDSALYFCASSFGTEAFFGQGTRLTVV.

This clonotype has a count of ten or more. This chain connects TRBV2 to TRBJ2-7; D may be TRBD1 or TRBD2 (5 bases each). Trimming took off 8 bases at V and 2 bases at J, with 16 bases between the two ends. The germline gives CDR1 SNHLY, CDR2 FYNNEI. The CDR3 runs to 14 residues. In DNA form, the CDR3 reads TGTGCCAGCGGCGCTCGGGACGTAGCCTACGAGCAGTACTTC. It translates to CASGARDVAYEQYF.

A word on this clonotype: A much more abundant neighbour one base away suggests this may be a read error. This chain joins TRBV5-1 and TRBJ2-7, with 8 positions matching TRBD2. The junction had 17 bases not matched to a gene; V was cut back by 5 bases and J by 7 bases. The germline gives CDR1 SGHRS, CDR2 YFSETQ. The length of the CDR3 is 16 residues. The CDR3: CASSEERLAPYNEQYF. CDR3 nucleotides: TGCGCCAGCAGTGAGGAAAGACTAGCGCCCTACAATGAGCAGTACTTC.

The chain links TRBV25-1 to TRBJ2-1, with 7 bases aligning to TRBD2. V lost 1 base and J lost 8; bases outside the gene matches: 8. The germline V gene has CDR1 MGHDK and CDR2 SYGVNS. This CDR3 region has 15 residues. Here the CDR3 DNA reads TGTGCCAGCAGTGAATTTAGGACTAGTCCCCATGAGCAGTTCTTC. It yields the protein CASSEFRTSPHEQFF.

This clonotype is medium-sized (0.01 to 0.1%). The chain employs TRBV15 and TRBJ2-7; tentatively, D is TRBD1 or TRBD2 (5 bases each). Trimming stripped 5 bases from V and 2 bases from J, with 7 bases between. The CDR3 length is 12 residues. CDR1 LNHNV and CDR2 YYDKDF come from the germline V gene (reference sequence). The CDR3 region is CATSLGPYEQYF. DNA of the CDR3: TGTGCCACCAGCTTGGGACCCTACGAGCAGTACTTC.

The CDR3, as DNA: TGCGCCAGCAGCCGGACAGGGTTTTCGGACGAGCAGTACTTC. Protein sequence: CASSRTGFSDEQYF. The chain uses TRBV10-1 and TRBJ2-7; 8 nucleotides match TRBD1. The J segment lost 5 bases and the V segment lost 6 bases, leaving 9 bases of the junction unmatched. CDR3 length: 14 residues. The germline V gene encodes CDR1 WNHNN and CDR2 SYGVQD (reference sequence).

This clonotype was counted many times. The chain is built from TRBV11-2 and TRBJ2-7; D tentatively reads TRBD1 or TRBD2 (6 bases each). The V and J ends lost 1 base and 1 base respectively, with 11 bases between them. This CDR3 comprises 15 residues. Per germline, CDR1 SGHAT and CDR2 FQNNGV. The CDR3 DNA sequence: TGTGCCAGCAGCTTAGTTCAGGGGACTTCCTACGAGCAGTACTTC. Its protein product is CASSLVQGTSYEQYF. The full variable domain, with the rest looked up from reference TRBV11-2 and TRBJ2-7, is EAGVAQSPRYKIIEKRQSVAFWCNPISGHATLYWYQQILGQGPKLLIQFQNNGVVDDSQLPKDRFSAERLKGVDSTLKIQPAKLEDSAVYLCASSLVQGTSYEQYFGPGTRLTVT.

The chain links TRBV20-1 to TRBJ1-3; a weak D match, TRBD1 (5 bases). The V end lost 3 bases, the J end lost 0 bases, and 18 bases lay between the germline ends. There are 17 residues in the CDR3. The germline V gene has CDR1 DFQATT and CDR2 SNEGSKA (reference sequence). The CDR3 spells CSASALQGTHSGNTIYF. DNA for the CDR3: TGCAGTGCTAGTGCCCTACAAGGGACCCACTCTGGAAACACCATATATTTT.

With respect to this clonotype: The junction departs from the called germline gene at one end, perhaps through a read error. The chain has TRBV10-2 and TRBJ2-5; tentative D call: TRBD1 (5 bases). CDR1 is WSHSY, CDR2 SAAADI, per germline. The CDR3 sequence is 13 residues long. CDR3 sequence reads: CASSYQGGETQYF. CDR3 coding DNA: TGTGCCAGCAGTTACCAGGGTGGGGAGACCCAGTACTTC.

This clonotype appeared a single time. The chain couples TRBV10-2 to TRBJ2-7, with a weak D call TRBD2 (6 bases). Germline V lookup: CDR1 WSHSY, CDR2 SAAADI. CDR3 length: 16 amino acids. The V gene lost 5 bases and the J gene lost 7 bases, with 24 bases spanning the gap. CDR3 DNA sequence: TGCGCCAGCAGTTATACCTTTGGGCGGGAAGGAGGGGAGCAGTACTTC. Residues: CASSYTFGREGGEQYF.

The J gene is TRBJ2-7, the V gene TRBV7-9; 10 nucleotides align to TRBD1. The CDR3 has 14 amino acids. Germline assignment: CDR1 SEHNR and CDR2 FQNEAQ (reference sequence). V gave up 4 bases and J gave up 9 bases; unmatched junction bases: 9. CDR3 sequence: CASSSAGTGALQYF. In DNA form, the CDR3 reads TGTGCCAGCAGCTCCGCCGGGACAGGGGCACTGCAGTACTTC.